This TCR beta chain stems from a study of blood T cell repertoires in COVID-19. Study at large: COVID-19 samples from acute and convalescent phases originated in the United States, Italy and Spain. From T cells, B-cell-depleted T cells, or PBMCs came the material, which was cDNA or gDNA.

This CDR3 is 13 amino acids long. The germline V and J ends were trimmed by 2 bases and 5 bases, with 9 bases remaining between them. Per the germline V gene, CDR1 is LNHDA and CDR2 is SQIVND (reference sequence). As handled by the study authors: Reference gene primer amplification gave nucleated cell count estimates. Method: immunoSEQ multiplex PCR; TCRdb's copy keeps in-frame clones and lacks some. That table supplies the V and J calls and clone size; D and trimming were determined from the DNA. The repertoire holds tens of thousands of clones, with roughly 89% as singletons. This receptor was identified in a woman aged 80 or over with acute or convalescent COVID-19. The genes are TRBV19 and TRBJ2-5; tentative D call: TRBD2 (5 bases). Specimen: peripheral blood. The CDR3 DNA reads TGTGCCAGTAGTATACTAGCTGCTGAGACCCAGTACTTC. This encodes CASSILAAETQYF. Filled out from reference TRBV19 and TRBJ2-5, the complete variable domain reads DGGITQSPKYLFRKEGQNVTLSCEQNLNHDAMYWYRQDPGQGLRLIYYSQIVNDFQKGDIAEGYSVSREKKESFPLTVTSAQKNPTAFYLCASSILAAETQYFGPGTRLLVL.